What follows are 7 T cell receptor beta chains derived from one specimen sequenced in a study of CD8 T cells in ankylosing spondylitis. TCRdb ran MiXCR on the 5' RACE reads and lists one entry per CDR3 protein. The profile covers around 230,000 distinct CDR3 sequences, with around 7.8% appearing a single time and approximately 6.2% taken by the ten largest. Specimen: blood, either unsorted or a sorted T cell fraction (not recorded which). The source is a male donor with ankylosing spondylitis or in good health (not recorded which).

This clonotype was counted at least ten times. CDR3 sequence: CSLRVGTDTQYF. CDR3 in DNA: TGCAGCTTAAGGGTGGGCACAGATACGCAGTATTTT. V and J are TRBV29-1 and TRBJ2-3, with D hard to call. Germline loops: CDR1 SQVTM, CDR2 ANQGSEA. This CDR3 is built from 12 residues. Trimming pared 8 bases from V and 1 base from J, leaving 10 bases between.

This clonotype was found many times. The rearrangement uses TRBV6-1 and TRBJ1-2; TRBD1 matches at 8 bases. CDR3 size: 17 residues. V dropped 0 bases and J dropped 5; count of bases not matched to a gene: 11. CDR1 and CDR2 (germline): MNHNS, SASEGT. Written as DNA, the CDR3 is TGTGCCAGCAGTGAAGCGCTCAGGGACAGGTTTCGGTATGGCTACACCTTC. Protein: CASSEALRDRFRYGYTF.

The sample holds many counts of this clonotype. The chain uses TRBV20-1 and TRBJ1-1; 8 positions match TRBD1. Trimming took 6 bases from V and 5 from J; bases not matched to a gene: 5. CDR1 is DFQATT, CDR2 SNEGSKA, per germline (reference sequence). The CDR3 runs 12 residues. The CDR3 reads CSARTGPTEAFF. The CDR3 DNA is TGCAGTGCGCGGACAGGGCCAACTGAAGCTTTCTTT.

This clonotype has ten or more counts. The gene calls are TRBV3-1 and TRBJ2-7; 8 bases are shared with TRBD1. The length of the CDR3 is 15 residues. V lost 0 bases and J lost 3; bases outside the gene matches: 4. Germline loops: CDR1 LGHDT, CDR2 YNNKEL (reference sequence). The CDR3 nucleotides read TGTGCCAGCAGCCAAGATACAGGGGGTTACTACGAGCAGTACTTC. It is translated as CASSQDTGGYYEQYF.

This clonotype was counted only a few times. This sequence joins TRBV5-1 and TRBJ1-2, with 7 bases fitting TRBD1. Germline assignment: CDR1 SGHRS and CDR2 YFSETQ. The CDR3 length is 14 residues. The V gene end was trimmed by 2 bases and the J gene end by 8 bases; junction bases not matched to a gene: 9. In nucleotides, the CDR3 is TGCGCCAGCAGCTTAGGACAGGCGGAAGGAGGCTACACCTTC. It yields the protein CASSLGQAEGGYTF.

This clonotype has at least ten counts. This chain uses TRBV7-9 with TRBJ1-2, with D possibly being TRBD1 (6 bases). Germline-derived CDR1 and CDR2 are SEHNR and FQNEAQ (reference sequence). CDR3 length: 16 residues. V shed 5 bases and J shed 1 base, with 17 bases lying between them. The CDR3 spells CASSPILRDINYGYTF. In nucleotides, the CDR3 is TGTGCCAGCAGCCCCATTCTCCGGGACATTAACTATGGCTACACCTTC.

This clonotype came up many times. The chain couples TRBV12-3 or TRBV12-4 to TRBJ2-3; TRBD2 matches 15 bases. The CDR3 consists of 14 residues. Trimming cost V 9 bases and J 4 bases; bases outside gene matches: 2. The CDR3 DNA reads as TGTGCCAGTAGGACTAGCGGGAGGGCAGATACGCAGTATTTT. This codes for CASRTSGRADTQYF.